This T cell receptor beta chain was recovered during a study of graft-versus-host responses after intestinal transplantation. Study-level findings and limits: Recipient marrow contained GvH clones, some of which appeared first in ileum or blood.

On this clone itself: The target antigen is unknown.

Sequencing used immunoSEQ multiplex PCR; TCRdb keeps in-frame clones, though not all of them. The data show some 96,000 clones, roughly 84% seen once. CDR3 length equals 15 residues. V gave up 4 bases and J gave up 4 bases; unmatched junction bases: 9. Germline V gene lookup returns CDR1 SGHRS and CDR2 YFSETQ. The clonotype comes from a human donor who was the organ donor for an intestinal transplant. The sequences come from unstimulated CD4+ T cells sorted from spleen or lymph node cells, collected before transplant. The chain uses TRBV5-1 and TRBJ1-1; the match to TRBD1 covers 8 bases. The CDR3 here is CASSLGQGKGTEAFF. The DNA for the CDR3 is TGCGCCAGCAGCCTAGGACAGGGAAAGGGCACTGAAGCTTTCTTT. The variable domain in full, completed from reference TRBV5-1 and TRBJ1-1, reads KAGVTQTPRYLIKTRGQQVTLSCSPISGHRSVSWYQQTPGQGLQFLFEYFSETQRNKGNFPGRFSGRQFSNSRSEMNVSTLELGDSALYLCASSLGQGKGTEAFFGQGTRLTVV.